Each of the 24 T cell receptor beta chains below was sequenced from the same sample in a study of shared clonotypes between healthy human individuals. Terminally differentiated effector memory CD45RA+ cells were left out of the naive CD8 fraction, which was CD45RO-negative and positively selected for CCR7. Clones were read by immunoSEQ multiplex PCR, and TCRdb kept only the in-frame ones, dropping some. This table holds about 680,000 clones, under 95% found once. Sequenced: naive CD8+ T cells sorted from blood. The receptor source for this set is a man younger than 40 in good health.

The chain is built from TRBV7-2 and TRBJ2-7; tentatively, D is TRBD2 (6 bases). V was pared by 5 bases and J by 4 bases, with 18 bases between. CDR1 SGHTA and CDR2 FQGNSA come from the germline V gene. The CDR3 is 15 amino acids. CDR3 nucleotides: TGTGCCAGCAGCCATCACGGGAGTCCTTTATACGAGCAGTACTTC. Amino acid sequence: CASSHHGSPLYEQYF. The full variable domain, rest sourced from reference TRBV7-2 and TRBJ2-7, is GAGVSQSPSNKVTEKGKDVELRCDPISGHTALYWYRQSLGQGLEFLIYFQGNSAPDKSGLPSDRFSAERTGGSVSTLTIQRTQQEDSAVYLCASSHHGSPLYEQYFGPGTRLTVT.

This clone was recorded only once. The chain links TRBV7-9 to TRBJ2-2; TRBD2 might be the D (6 bases). Germline CDR1 is SEHNR and CDR2 is FQNEAQ (reference sequence). This CDR3 spans 13 amino acids. Trimming cost V 5 bases and J 6 bases, with 10 bases left between them. The CDR3 here is CASSLTGAGELFF. CDR3 nucleotide sequence: TGTGCCAGCAGCCTTACGGGGGCCGGGGAGCTGTTTTTT. Full variable domain (rest looked up from reference TRBV7-9 and TRBJ2-2): DTGVSQNPRHKITKRGQNVTFRCDPISEHNRLYWYRQTLGQGPEFLTYFQNEAQLEKSRLLSDRFSAERPKGSFSTLEIQRTEQGDSAMYLCASSLTGAGELFFGEGSRLTVL.

This clone has only one observation. The chain combines TRBV9 with TRBJ2-7; 8 bases map to TRBD1. With 0 bases clipped from V and 5 bases from J, the junction kept 7 bases outside the gene matches. The length of the CDR3 is 15 residues. Germline V CDR1 and CDR2: SGDLS, YYNGEE. Here the CDR3 reads CASSVATGADHEQYF. DNA of the CDR3: TGTGCCAGCAGCGTAGCGACAGGGGCTGACCACGAGCAGTACTTC.

The chain has TRBV5-8 and TRBJ2-1, with 11 nucleotides matching TRBD1. The V segment lost 4 bases and the J segment 8 bases; nucleotides outside the gene matches: 5. CDR3 length equals 14 residues. CDR1 and CDR2 (germline): SGHTS, YDEGEE. CDR3 in DNA: TGTGCCAGCAGCCACGGACAGGGGGCCGATGAGCAGTTCTTC. It yields the protein CASSHGQGADEQFF.

The chain has TRBV5-4 and TRBJ2-7; tentatively, D is TRBD1 or TRBD2 (5 bases each). The CDR3 is 16 residues long. Trimming pared 4 bases from V and 3 bases from J, leaving 20 bases between. Germline CDR1 SGHNT, CDR2 YYREEE (reference sequence). CDR3 region: CASSTRGGEAYYEQYF. The CDR3 DNA reads as TGTGCCAGCAGCACCCGGGGCGGAGAAGCCTACTACGAGCAGTACTTC.

The rearrangement uses TRBV4-2 and TRBJ2-7, with D perhaps assigned TRBD1 or TRBD2 (5 bases each). V shed 0 bases and J shed 0 bases, with 12 bases lying between them. This CDR3 region has 16 residues. Germline CDR1 and CDR2: LGHNA and YNFKEQ. The DNA for the CDR3 is TGTGCCAGCAGCCAAGAGCCAGGGACCTCCTCCTACGAGCAGTACTTC. As protein: CASSQEPGTSSYEQYF.

This sequence joins TRBV6-1 and TRBJ2-2; tentatively, D is TRBD1 (5 bases). The germline gives CDR1 MNHNS, CDR2 SASEGT. V was clipped by 7 bases and J by 1 base, with 13 bases between them. This CDR3 has 15 residues. CDR3 sequence reads: CASKSTQGNTGELFF. The CDR3 nucleotides read TGTGCCAGCAAATCTACCCAGGGGAACACCGGGGAGCTGTTTTTT.

The CDR3 region is CSVVGQGSLRGETQYF. CDR3 bases: TGCAGCGTTGTTGGACAGGGGAGTTTGAGGGGAGAGACCCAGTACTTC. The V call is TRBV29-1, the J call TRBJ2-5, with TRBD1 matching 9 bases. The CDR3 contains 16 residues. The germline V gene encodes CDR1 SQVTM and CDR2 ANQGSEA. Trimming cost V 4 bases and J 4 bases; bases outside gene matches: 13.

The CDR3 bases are TGTGCCAGCAGGTCGGAGACAGATCTTAATGAAAAACTGTTTTTT. It specifies CASRSETDLNEKLFF. V usage is TRBV28 and J usage is TRBJ1-4; TRBD1 might be the D (5 bases). In germline, CDR1 is MDHEN, CDR2 SYDVKM. The CDR3 length is 15 residues. V lost 6 bases and J lost 4, with 15 bases in between.

Only a few counts were recorded for this clone. Other DNA sequences in the same sample also yield this CDR3. The rearrangement uses TRBV7-6 and TRBJ2-7, with D perhaps matching TRBD2 (5 bases). This CDR3 is 12 amino acids long. Germline lookup yields CDR1 SGHVS and CDR2 FNYEAQ. V was clipped by 6 bases and J by 3 bases, with 9 bases between them. The CDR3 DNA is TGTGCCAGCAGTCCCAGCGGCTACGAGCAGTACTTC. It yields the protein CASSPSGYEQYF.

This clone was seen only once. The gene calls are TRBV7-8 and TRBJ2-1; 11 bases are shared with TRBD2. Germline CDR1 reads SGHVS; CDR2 reads FQNEAQ. Unmatched junction bases numbered 9, after V lost 1 base and J lost 7 bases. This CDR3 has 17 residues. The CDR3: CASSLGGTSGSGNEQFF. The CDR3 DNA follows: TGTGCCAGCAGCTTAGGAGGAACTAGCGGGAGTGGAAATGAGCAGTTCTTC.

As concerns this clone: This sample also contains other DNA sequences that code for the same CDR3. The CDR3 loop reads CSVEEGTGGYEQYF. In DNA form, the CDR3 reads TGCAGCGTTGAAGAAGGGACAGGGGGCTACGAGCAGTACTTC. V is TRBV29-1 and J is TRBJ2-7; 11 nucleotides agree with TRBD1. Germline CDR1 and CDR2: SQVTM and ANQGSEA. CDR3 length: 14 residues. Trimming removed 0 bases from V and 3 bases from J; junction bases left unmatched: 1.

The chain links TRBV7-3 to TRBJ2-5, with D perhaps given as TRBD1 or TRBD2 (5 bases each). Trimming took 2 bases from V and 1 from J, leaving 11 bases between them. The CDR3 loop spans 15 amino acids. CDR1 and CDR2 from the germline V gene are SGHTA and FQGTGA. CDR3 amino acids: CASSLGGDLQETQYF. The DNA of the CDR3 is TGTGCCAGCAGCTTAGGGGGAGACCTCCAAGAGACCCAGTACTTC.

This sequence joins TRBV7-9 and TRBJ2-3; D is perhaps TRBD1 (6 bases). Trimming shortened V by 11 bases and J by 0 bases, and 15 bases separated the two germline ends. Per germline, CDR1 SEHNR and CDR2 FQNEAQ (reference sequence). The CDR3 is 14 residues long. This CDR3 is CAEGDITSTDTQYF. The CDR3 nucleotides read TGTGCCGAGGGGGACATAACTAGCACAGATACGCAGTATTTT.

This clone was seen once. This chain connects TRBV27 to TRBJ2-2, with 9 bases that match TRBD1. The CDR3 spans 16 residues. Unmatched junction bases numbered 11, after V lost 5 bases and J lost 7 bases. The germline CDR1 and CDR2 sequences are MNHEY and SMNVEV (reference sequence). CDR3 nucleotide sequence: TGTGCCAGCAGTCCGTTGGGGACAGGGTTTCTCGGGGAGCTGTTTTTT. It is translated as CASSPLGTGFLGELFF.

The gene calls are TRBV7-9 and TRBJ2-1, with 8 positions matching TRBD2. The V gene's germline CDR1 is SEHNR and CDR2 FQNEAQ (reference sequence). V lost 1 base and J lost 2; bases outside the gene matches: 4. This CDR3 contains 16 residues. The CDR3 reads CASSLETSEAYNEQFF. CDR3 nucleotide sequence: TGTGCCAGCAGCTTAGAGACTAGCGAGGCCTACAATGAGCAGTTCTTC.

V is TRBV28 and J is TRBJ2-5, with a weak D call TRBD1 (6 bases). Trimming cost V 3 bases and J 7 bases, with 18 bases left between them. Germline CDR1 and CDR2: MDHEN and SYDVKM. This CDR3 has 15 residues. DNA for the CDR3: TGTGCCAGCAGTTTTCTGGACAGAGAGAGAGGGACCCAGTACTTC. Protein product: CASSFLDRERGTQYF.

The CDR3 sequence: CASSLGQGVYGYTF. CDR3 sequence (DNA): TGTGCCAGCAGCCTCGGACAGGGGGTTTATGGCTACACCTTC. The rearrangement joins TRBV2 to TRBJ1-2; 10 bases line up with TRBD1. This CDR3 is 14 amino acids long. V lost 6 bases, J lost 5 bases, and 6 bases stayed unmatched. Germline CDR1 is SNHLY and CDR2 is FYNNEI. The full variable domain, its missing parts supplied by reference TRBV2 and TRBJ1-2, is EPEVTQTPSHQVTQMGQEVILRCVPISNHLYFYWYRQILGQKVEFLVSFYNNEISEKSEIFDDQFSVERPDGSNFTLKIRSTKLEDSAMYFCASSLGQGVYGYTFGSGTRLTVV.

V usage is TRBV7-8 and J usage is TRBJ2-1; 12 bases agree with TRBD1. The CDR3 totals 19 residues. V lost 5 bases and J lost 8; bases outside the gene matches: 19. Germline assignment: CDR1 SGHVS and CDR2 FQNEAQ. CDR3 DNA sequence: TGTGCCAGCAGCCCCTACCGACTACCGCCGGGACAGGGGGCCGATGAGCAGTTCTTC. Protein: CASSPYRLPPGQGADEQFF. The full variable domain, its missing parts supplied by reference TRBV7-8 and TRBJ2-1, is GAGVSQSPRYKVAKRGQDVALRCDPISGHVSLFWYQQALGQGPEFLTYFQNEAQLDKSGLPSDRFFAERPEGSVSTLKIQRTQQEDSAVYLCASSPYRLPPGQGADEQFFGPGTRLTVL.

The chain has TRBV11-2 and TRBJ2-7; D gene uncertain. CDR3 length: 13 amino acids. V lost 3 bases and J lost 0, with 6 bases in between. Germline V gene lookup returns CDR1 SGHAT and CDR2 FQNNGV. CDR3 in amino acids: CASSFQHSYEQYF. DNA of the CDR3: TGTGCCAGCAGCTTTCAGCACTCCTACGAGCAGTACTTC.

This rearrangement joins TRBV7-9 to TRBJ2-5; D ambiguous. Germline V gene lookup returns CDR1 SEHNR and CDR2 FQNEAQ (reference sequence). The ends were cut back, 1 base at V and 5 bases at J, with 11 bases in the middle. The CDR3 is made up of 14 amino acids. The CDR3 loop reads CASSLVGSAETQYF. CDR3 in DNA: TGTGCCAGCAGCTTAGTAGGCTCCGCGGAGACCCAGTACTTC.

The chain combines TRBV14 with TRBJ2-1, with TRBD1 matching over 10 bases. Germline values: CDR1 SGHDN, CDR2 FVKESK. The V and J ends lost 5 bases and 5 bases, in that order; junction bases with no gene match: 6. The CDR3 totals 15 residues. The CDR3 here is CASSKWDRGDNEQFF. CDR3 DNA: TGTGCCAGCAGCAAATGGGACAGGGGAGACAATGAGCAGTTCTTC.

This clone was picked up a small number of times. The CDR3 sequence: CASSLKWEQYF. The CDR3 nucleotides are TGTGCCAGCAGCCTTAAGTGGGAGCAGTACTTC. The chain is built from TRBV7-9 and TRBJ2-7, with D hard to call. There are 11 residues in the CDR3. Trimming took off 5 bases at V and 7 bases at J, with 9 bases between the two ends. Germline CDR1 SEHNR, CDR2 FQNEAQ (reference sequence).

The genes are TRBV13 and TRBJ1-3; D gene uncertain. CDR3 size: 15 residues. Germline loops: CDR1 PRHDT, CDR2 FYEKMQ (reference sequence). Trimming took off 5 bases at V and 4 bases at J, with 15 bases between the two ends. CDR3 in amino acids: CASSPKRAVGNTIYF. In DNA, the CDR3 is TGTGCCAGCAGCCCAAAACGGGCAGTGGGAAACACCATATATTTT.